This entry features one T cell receptor (beta chain) sequence. What it binds is not known. Every TCR beta cDNA library bore unique molecular identifiers. TCRdb reprocessed the PCR reads via MiXCR and lists one record per CDR3 protein. The sample consists of a few hundred thousand distinct CDR3 sequences, approximately 33% of them appearing once. These data belong to a study of post-analysis software for immune sequencing data. Study-level information: The study covered relapsing-remitting, secondary progressive and progressive-relapsing courses of multiple sclerosis. Study results and limitations: The five TRBV segments detected at higher frequency in patients than in controls included TRBV5-6, TRBV5-1 and TRBV20-1.

This CDR3 contains 11 residues. V dropped 5 bases and J dropped 7 bases, with 8 bases sitting between them. CDR1 and CDR2 (germline): LGHDT, YNNKEL (reference sequence). The clonotype was recovered from a girl under 18 with multiple sclerosis. The sequenced sample was blood. The chain couples TRBV3-1 to TRBJ1-1; D not resolved. The CDR3 region is CASSGGGEAFF. CDR3 sequence (DNA): TGTGCCAGCAGCGGAGGAGGTGAAGCTTTCTTT.